This record concerns one T cell receptor (beta chain) sequence. The CDR3 extends over 15 amino acids. Germline V gives CDR1 MNHEY, CDR2 SMNVEV (reference sequence). Trimming pared 7 bases from V and 0 bases from J, leaving 12 bases between. These data come from a study of blood T cell repertoires in COVID-19. Generated by immunoSEQ multiplex PCR, the TCRdb table keeps only in-frame clones and is missing some. Of about 63,000 clones detected, about 86% appear once; the ten largest clones hold over 9%. Sequencing was done on a sample of peripheral blood. This chain connects TRBV27 to TRBJ1-4; the D is unclear. The sequence derives from a human donor in a cohort sampled during active COVID-19. The CDR3 DNA sequence: TGTGCCAGCAAAACAACAGACGCAACTAATGAAAAACTGTTTTTT. Residues: CASKTTDATNEKLFF. Combining the CDR3 with reference TRBV27 and TRBJ1-4 gives the whole variable domain EAQVTQNPRYLITVTGKKLTVTCSQNMNHEYMSWYRQDPGLGLRQIYYSMNVEVTDKGDVPEGYKVSRKEKRNFPLILESPSPNQTSLYFCASKTTDATNEKLFFGSGTQLSVL.